These 3 T cell receptor beta chains were sequenced from one sample in a study of CD8+ T cells in alopecia areata. Reverse transcription of extracted RNA yielded cDNA, which provided the sequencing template. Produced via immunoSEQ multiplex PCR; TCRdb's table is partial and in-frame only. The sample consists of fewer than 350,000 clones, over 45% of them appearing once. Treatment described: oral pan-JAK inhibitor, 5-10 mg twice daily. Sequencing was performed on CD4+ T cells sorted from blood, taken at week 24, from a patient treated with tofacitinib. These receptor sequences come from a human donor with alopecia areata.

This clone is a singleton in its sample. The chain recombines TRBV5-4 with TRBJ2-1; no definite D call. CDR1 is SGHNT, CDR2 YYREEE, per germline (reference sequence). The V and J ends lost 4 bases and 1 base respectively, with 6 bases between them. This CDR3 spans 13 amino acids. CDR3 sequence reads: CASSDPSYNEQFF. The CDR3 DNA is TGTGCCAGCAGCGACCCGTCCTACAATGAGCAGTTCTTC. The complete variable domain, with remaining parts taken from reference TRBV5-4 and TRBJ2-1, reads ETGVTQSPTHLIKTRGQQVTLRCSSQSGHNTVSWYQQALGQGPQFIFQYYREEENGRGNFPPRFSGLQFPNYSSELNVNALELDDSALYLCASSDPSYNEQFFGPGTRLTVL.

The chain recombines TRBV30 with TRBJ1-1; D unresolved. V gave up 2 bases and J gave up 2 bases, with 21 bases separating them. The CDR3 totals 17 residues. The germline gives CDR1 GTSNPN, CDR2 SVGIG (reference sequence). In DNA, the CDR3 is TGTGCCTGGAGTAGACCCCCGGGTTCCCACCTAAACACTGAAGCTTTCTTT. Protein sequence: CAWSRPPGSHLNTEAFF.

In its sample, this clone was seen once. The chain has TRBV4-3 and TRBJ2-3, with TRBD2 identical over 8 bases. The CDR3 has 15 residues. In germline, CDR1 is LGHNA, CDR2 YSLEER. J lost 4 bases, V lost 1 base, and 4 bases had no gene match. The CDR3 nucleotides read TGCGCCAGCAGCCAAGGCGGGACTAGGTCAGATACGCAGTATTTT. Translated: CASSQGGTRSDTQYF.